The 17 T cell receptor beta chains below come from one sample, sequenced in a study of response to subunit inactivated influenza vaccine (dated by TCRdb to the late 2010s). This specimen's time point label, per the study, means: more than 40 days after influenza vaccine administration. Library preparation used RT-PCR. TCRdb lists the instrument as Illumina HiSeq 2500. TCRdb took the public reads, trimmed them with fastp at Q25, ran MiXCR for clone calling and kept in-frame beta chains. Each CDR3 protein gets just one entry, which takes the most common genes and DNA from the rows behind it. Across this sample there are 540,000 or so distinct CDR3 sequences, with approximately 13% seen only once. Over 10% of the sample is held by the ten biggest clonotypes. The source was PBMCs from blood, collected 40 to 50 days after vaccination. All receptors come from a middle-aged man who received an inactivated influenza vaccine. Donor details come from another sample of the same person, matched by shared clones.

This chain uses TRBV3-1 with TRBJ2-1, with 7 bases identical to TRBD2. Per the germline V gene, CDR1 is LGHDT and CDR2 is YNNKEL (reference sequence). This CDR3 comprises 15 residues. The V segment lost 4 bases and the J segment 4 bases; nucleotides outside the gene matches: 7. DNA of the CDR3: TGTGCCAGCAGCCCGAGAGCGGGGACGTACAATGAGCAGTTCTTC. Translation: CASSPRAGTYNEQFF.

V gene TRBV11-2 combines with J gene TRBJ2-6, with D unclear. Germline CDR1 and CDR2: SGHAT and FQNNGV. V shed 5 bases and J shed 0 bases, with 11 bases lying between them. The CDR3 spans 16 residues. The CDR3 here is CASSDTWGSGANVLTF. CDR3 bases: TGTGCCAGCAGCGATACTTGGGGCTCTGGGGCCAACGTCCTGACTTTC.

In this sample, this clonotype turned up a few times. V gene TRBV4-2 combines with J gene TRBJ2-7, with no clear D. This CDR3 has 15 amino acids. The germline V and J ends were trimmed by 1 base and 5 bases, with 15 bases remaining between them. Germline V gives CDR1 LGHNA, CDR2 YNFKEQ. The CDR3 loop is CASSQGAGTGDEQYF. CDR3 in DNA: TGTGCCAGCAGCCAAGGAGCAGGAACTGGTGACGAGCAGTACTTC.

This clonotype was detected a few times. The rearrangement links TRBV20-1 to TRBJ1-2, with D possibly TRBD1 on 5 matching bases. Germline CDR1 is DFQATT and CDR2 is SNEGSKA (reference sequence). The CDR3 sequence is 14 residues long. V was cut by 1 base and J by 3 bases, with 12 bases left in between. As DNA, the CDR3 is TGCAGTGCTAGAGTAGCCCGAGGGGACTATGGCTACACCTTC. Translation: CSARVARGDYGYTF.

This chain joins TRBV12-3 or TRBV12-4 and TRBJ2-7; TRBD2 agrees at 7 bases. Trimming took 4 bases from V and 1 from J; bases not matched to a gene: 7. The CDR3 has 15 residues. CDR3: CASSSPGEGSYEQYF. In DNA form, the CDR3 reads TGTGCCAGCAGTTCCCCGGGGGAGGGTTCCTACGAGCAGTACTTC.

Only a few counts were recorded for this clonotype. The CDR3 spells CAISEYVDSRDNEQFF. The CDR3, as DNA: TGTGCCATCAGTGAGTATGTGGACTCTCGAGACAATGAGCAGTTCTTC. The rearrangement joins TRBV10-3 to TRBJ2-1, with D perhaps TRBD2 (5 bases). CDR3 length: 16 residues. Germline V CDR1 and CDR2: ENHRY, SYGVKD. Trimming left V 1 base short and J 5 bases short, with 15 bases between.

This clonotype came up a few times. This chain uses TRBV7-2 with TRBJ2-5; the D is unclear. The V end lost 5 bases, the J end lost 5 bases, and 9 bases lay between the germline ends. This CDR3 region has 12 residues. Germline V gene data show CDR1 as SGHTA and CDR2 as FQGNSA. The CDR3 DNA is TGTGCCAGCAGCATCCCGGGTGAGACCCAGTACTTC. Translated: CASSIPGETQYF.

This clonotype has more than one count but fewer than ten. CDR3 bases: TGTGCCAGCAGCACGGGACAGGGAAGGATCACTGAAGCTTTCTTT. Translated: CASSTGQGRITEAFF. The chain employs TRBV7-9 and TRBJ1-1; TRBD1 matches at 9 bases. V gave up 5 bases and J gave up 4 bases; unmatched junction bases: 8. This CDR3 has 15 residues. Germline V gives CDR1 SEHNR, CDR2 FQNEAQ (reference sequence).

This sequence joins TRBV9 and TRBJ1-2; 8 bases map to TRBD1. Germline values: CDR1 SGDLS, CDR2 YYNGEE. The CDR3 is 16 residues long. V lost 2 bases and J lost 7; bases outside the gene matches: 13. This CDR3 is CASSVHDWTGPGGYTF. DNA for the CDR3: TGTGCCAGCAGCGTGCATGACTGGACAGGGCCCGGTGGCTACACCTTC. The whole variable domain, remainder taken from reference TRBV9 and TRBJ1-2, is DSGVTQTPKHLITATGQRVTLRCSPRSGDLSVYWYQQSLDQGLQFLIQYYNGEERAKGNILERFSAQQFPDLHSELNLSSLELGDSALYFCASSVHDWTGPGGYTFGSGTRLTVV.

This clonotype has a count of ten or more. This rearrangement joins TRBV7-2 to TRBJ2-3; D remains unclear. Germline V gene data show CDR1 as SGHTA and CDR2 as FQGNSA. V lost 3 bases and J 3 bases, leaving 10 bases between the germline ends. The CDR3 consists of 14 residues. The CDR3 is CASSLGMGTDTQYF. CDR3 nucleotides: TGTGCCAGCAGCTTGGGGATGGGGACAGATACGCAGTATTTT.

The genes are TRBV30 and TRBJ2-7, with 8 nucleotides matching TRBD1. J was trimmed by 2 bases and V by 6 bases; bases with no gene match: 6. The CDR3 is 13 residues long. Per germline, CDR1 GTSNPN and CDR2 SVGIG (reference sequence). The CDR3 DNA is TGTGCCTGCTCCGGGACAGGTACCTACGAGCAGTACTTC. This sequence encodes CACSGTGTYEQYF.

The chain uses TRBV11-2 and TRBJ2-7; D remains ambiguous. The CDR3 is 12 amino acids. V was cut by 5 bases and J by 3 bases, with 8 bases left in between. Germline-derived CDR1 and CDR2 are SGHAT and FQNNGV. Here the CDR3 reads CASSKGLYEQYF. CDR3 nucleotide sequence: TGTGCCAGCAGCAAAGGCCTCTACGAGCAGTACTTC.

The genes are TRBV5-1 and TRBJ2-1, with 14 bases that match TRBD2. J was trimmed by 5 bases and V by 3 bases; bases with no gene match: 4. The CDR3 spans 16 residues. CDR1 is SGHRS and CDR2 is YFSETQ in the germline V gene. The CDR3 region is CASSSGLAGAHNEQFF. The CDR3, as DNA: TGCGCCAGCAGCTCGGGACTAGCGGGAGCCCACAATGAGCAGTTCTTC. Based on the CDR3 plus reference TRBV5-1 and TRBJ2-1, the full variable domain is KAGVTQTPRYLIKTRGQQVTLSCSPISGHRSVSWYQQTPGQGLQFLFEYFSETQRNKGNFPGRFSGRQFSNSRSEMNVSTLELGDSALYLCASSSGLAGAHNEQFFGPGTRLTVL.

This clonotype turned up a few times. The CDR3 coding sequence is TGCGCCAGCAGCCCCGAAAGTAATGAGCAGTTCTTC. Its protein product is CASSPESNEQFF. V is TRBV4-1 and J is TRBJ2-1; D gene unclear. The CDR3 spans 12 residues. Trimming took 4 bases from V and 7 from J, leaving 8 bases between them. From germline, CDR1 is MGHRA and CDR2 YSYEKL.

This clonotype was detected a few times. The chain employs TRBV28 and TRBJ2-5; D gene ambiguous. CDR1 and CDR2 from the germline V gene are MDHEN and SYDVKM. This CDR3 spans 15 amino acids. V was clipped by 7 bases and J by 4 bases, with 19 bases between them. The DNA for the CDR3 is TGTGCCAGCACCCGGTCTCAAGCGAGTCGAGAGACCCAGTACTTC. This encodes CASTRSQASRETQYF.

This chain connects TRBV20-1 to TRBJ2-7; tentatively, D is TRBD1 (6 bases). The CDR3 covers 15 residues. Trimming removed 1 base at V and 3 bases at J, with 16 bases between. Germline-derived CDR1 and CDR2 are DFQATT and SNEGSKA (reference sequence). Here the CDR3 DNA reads TGCAGTGCTAGAGGTTTCGGACAGTCTTACTACGAGCAGTACTTC. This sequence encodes CSARGFGQSYYEQYF.

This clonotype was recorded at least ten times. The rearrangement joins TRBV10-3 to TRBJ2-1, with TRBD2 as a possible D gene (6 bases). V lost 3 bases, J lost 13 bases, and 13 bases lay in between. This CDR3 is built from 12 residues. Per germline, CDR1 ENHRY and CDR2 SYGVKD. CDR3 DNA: TGTGCCATCAGTGAATTGGGCGGGACCCAGTTCTTC. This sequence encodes CAISELGGTQFF.